This paragraph reports one T cell receptor beta chain. CDR1 and CDR2 from the germline V gene are SGHAT and FQNNGV. V shed 5 bases and J shed 6 bases, with 19 bases lying between them. CDR3 size: 15 residues. The data were taken from a study of CD8 T cells in Susac syndrome. The RNA, 0.5 to 1 ug, was put through reverse transcription using random hexamers. The TCR beta CDR3 was amplified by immunoSEQ multiplex PCR across 54 Vbeta, 13 Jbeta. One entry per CDR3 protein results from TCRdb running MiXCR on the immunoSEQ multiplex PCR reads. The sample has over 350,000 distinct CDR3 sequences; 85% are singletons.

The receptor was derived from a human donor with multiple sclerosis. The source material was CD8+ T cells from PBMCs. The chain links TRBV11-2 to TRBJ2-5, with D perhaps matching TRBD2 (7 bases). CDR3: CASSPEGGAFKTQYF. The CDR3 DNA reads as TGTGCCAGCAGCCCCGAGGGGGGGGCGTTTAAGACCCAGTACTTC.